This TCR beta chain emerged from a study of OX40 agonist ivuxolimab in advanced cancers. Study-wide results and limits: At 0.1 to 3.0 mg/kg and by week 6, CD4+ and CD8+ T cells in the blood had expanded clonally. Among T cells, CD8+ cells averaged more expanded clones than CD4+ cells. There were also nonresponders showing low normalized T-cell clonal expansion.

Of note for this clone: Its specificity is not known.

Collection of blood occurred at baseline, at cycle 4 day 1, and at cycle 7 day 1. V was pared by 6 bases and J by 5 bases, with 4 bases of the junction left unmatched. The CDR3 runs to 13 residues. Germline CDR1 is SNHLY and CDR2 is FYNNEI. This table comes from immunoSEQ multiplex PCR, and its TCRdb copy is limited to in-frame clones, with some not included. Here the sample spans roughly 80,000 clones, approximately 86% being singletons. The chain carries TRBV2 and TRBJ1-5, with 7 positions matching TRBD1. Sequenced here: CD4+ or CD8+ T cells sorted from blood, sampled in a trial of the OX40 agonist ivuxolimab. This clonotype originated in an adult with an advanced solid tumor such as melanoma, head and neck, liver or kidney cancer. The CDR3 sequence: CASSTGVDQPQHF. Here the CDR3 DNA reads TGTGCCAGCAGCACAGGGGTGGATCAGCCCCAGCATTTT.